This TCR beta chain is from a study of T cells in Graves' hyperthyroidism and ophthalmopathy. TCR beta CDR3 regions were amplified from RNA transcripts. The HTBI primer set served for first-round RT-PCR of the TCR CDR3. Using its own MiXCR run on the multiplex PCR reads, TCRdb lists one record per CDR3 protein. The profile shows 600,000 or so distinct CDR3 sequences, 16% of them singletons. Ten or more counts support this clonotype. Its antigen remains unidentified. This CDR3 spans 14 amino acids. V lost 3 bases, J lost 3 bases, and 12 bases lay in between. General observations from the study: In the analysis, a 13 V-J model separated ophthalmopathy from stable hyperthyroidism. In validation, the model predicted ophthalmopathy. These predictions came a median roughly 6.5 months before onset.

V and J are TRBV12-3 or TRBV12-4 and TRBJ2-7; perhaps TRBD2 as D (5 bases). The receptor's source is a woman aged 25 to 39 with Graves' hyperthyroidism. What was sequenced was blood. In nucleotides, the CDR3 is TGTGCCAGCAGTTTCGGGATGATTCTCTACGAGCAGTACTTC. It is translated as CASSFGMILYEQYF.